This T cell receptor (beta chain) appears in the sequencing data of a study of blood T cell repertoires in COVID-19. Study at large: Samples taken during acute and convalescent COVID-19 were collected in the United States, Italy and Spain. T cells, B-cell-depleted T cells, or PBMCs provided the cDNA or gDNA that served as material.

J was trimmed by 4 bases and V by 0 bases; bases with no gene match: 2. Germline V gene lookup returns CDR1 ENHRY and CDR2 SYGVKD. The CDR3 is 15 amino acids. The authors' processing: From reference gene primer amplification, estimates of nucleated cell counts were derived. The table came from immunoSEQ multiplex PCR; TCRdb's copy has only in-frame clones and leaves some out. That table is the source of V, J and clone size, and D and trimming were worked out from the DNA. The sample yields tens of thousands of clones, 88% seen once. The sequenced material came from peripheral blood. This chain uses TRBV10-3 with TRBJ1-3; the match to TRBD1 covers 8 bases. The TCR was taken from a human donor in a cohort sampled during active COVID-19. CDR3 DNA: TGTGCCATCAGTGAGTCGACAGGGGTAGGAAACACCATATATTTT. It translates to CAISESTGVGNTIYF.